The clone carrying this T cell receptor beta chain was observed a handful of times. This may be a read error: a much more frequent sequence differs by one nucleotide. Distinct nucleotide sequences in the sample also encode this CDR3. Libraries were prepared by immunoSEQ multiplex PCR; TCRdb keeps only in-frame clonotypes and omits some of them. The data contain about 12,000 clones, about 79% of them singletons. Germline V gene data show CDR1 as SGHTA and CDR2 as FQGNSA. There are 13 residues in the CDR3. The sample originates from a study of sequential checkpoint blockade in melanoma. About the study: Arm A got nivolumab then ipilimumab; arm B the reverse, 1:1. After both sequences, patients received maintenance nivolumab.

Specified treatment: randomized to nivolumab then ipilimumab (arm A) or the reverse (arm B). No patient had prior DNA-damaging chemotherapy. From thawed PBMCs, live CD3+CD8+ cells negative for CD19 and CD56 were sorted. The clonotype originates from a human donor with melanoma. Source: CD8+ T cells sorted from blood (inferred from file names), taken from a patient given nivolumab and ipilimumab in sequence. The chain carries TRBV7-2 and TRBJ1-2; 8 bases map to TRBD1. In DNA, the CDR3 is TGCGCCAGCAGCTTGGCAGGGGGCTGGGGCTACACCTTC. Its protein is CASSLAGGWGYTF.